The source of this T cell receptor beta chain is a study of cytomegalovirus exposure and HLA in healthy donors. CDR1 and CDR2 from the germline V gene are LGHNA and YSLEER. There are 16 residues in the CDR3. V shed 0 bases and J shed 0 bases, with 9 bases lying between them. Findings and limits, study-wide: The authors later linked a missense DCLRE1C variant to TCR beta V- and J-gene trimming. Specific recognition of CMV antigens was confirmed in vitro for a few chains (all CMV-associated). Clonal expansion, a later analysis showed, was greater in HLA-associated TCR beta chains than in equally common others. When the data were analyzed later, several of the most significant clusters appeared to be linked to common viral pathogens.

On this clone: The antigen remains undetermined.

Researchers ran the PCR with 60 Vbeta and 13 Jbeta primers. Using immunoSEQ multiplex PCR, the repertoire was profiled, and TCRdb retains in-frame clones only, with some absent. This sample carries 100,000 to 120,000 clones, 76% of them seen once, and the ten largest clones take roughly 13%. The chain couples TRBV4-3 to TRBJ2-1; no firm D call. The TCR was taken from a young man in good health and CMV-seropositive. Sequenced material: PBMCs. CDR3 region: CASSQESWSSYNEQFF. The CDR3 DNA reads TGCGCCAGCAGCCAAGAGAGCTGGAGCTCCTACAATGAGCAGTTCTTC.